The 23 T cell receptor beta chains below come from one sample, sequenced in a study of shared clonotypes between healthy human individuals. TCRdb keeps only in-frame clones here, not all; method: immunoSEQ multiplex PCR. The sample includes more than 2,000,000 clones, 90% to 95% of them seen just once. Sequences were obtained from naive CD4+ T cells from PBMCs. The sample's subset: CD45RA+ positively selected. These TCRs come from a man aged 18 to 30 in good health. Some clones in this sample may be carry-over from other donors' samples.

The V call is TRBV28, the J call TRBJ1-2; TRBD1 agrees at 8 bases. The CDR3 contains 15 residues. The germline V gene encodes CDR1 MDHEN and CDR2 SYDVKM. The junction had 6 bases not matched to a gene; V was cut back by 6 bases and J by 0 bases. The CDR3 loop is CASRTQGVANYGYTF. CDR3 coding DNA: TGTGCCAGCAGGACACAGGGGGTAGCTAACTATGGCTACACCTTC.

The chain has TRBV10-3 and TRBJ1-2, with a possible D match to TRBD1 (5 bases). The germline V gene has CDR1 ENHRY and CDR2 SYGVKD. The CDR3 runs 15 residues. V was cut by 6 bases and J by 2 bases, with 16 bases left in between. CDR3 DNA sequence: TGTGCCATCAGCCCCGACAGATACCCCAACTATGGCTACACCTTC. Its translation: CAISPDRYPNYGYTF.

The chain has TRBV27 and TRBJ1-2, with 7 positions matching TRBD1. The V gene's germline CDR1 is MNHEY and CDR2 SMNVEV (reference sequence). This CDR3 is built from 17 residues. With V trimmed by 1 base and J by 2 bases, 10 bases remained unmatched. CDR3 sequence (DNA): TGTGCCAGCAGTTTATTGGGGGACAGAGAGTCCAACTATGGCTACACCTTC. Translating gives CASSLLGDRESNYGYTF.

V and J are TRBV7-2 and TRBJ2-5; 7 bases map to TRBD2. Germline CDR1 reads SGHTA; CDR2 reads FQGNSA. The CDR3 length is 15 residues. The V and J ends lost 3 bases and 1 base, in that order; junction bases with no gene match: 5. CDR3 protein: CASSLGGTTQETQYF. CDR3 coding DNA: TGTGCCAGCAGCTTGGGGGGGACTACCCAAGAGACCCAGTACTTC.

V usage is TRBV18 and J usage is TRBJ1-2; a weak D match, TRBD1 (6 bases). V lost 5 bases to trimming and J lost 4 bases, with 14 bases between them. CDR1 is KGHSH, CDR2 LQKENI, per germline. The CDR3 has 14 residues. CDR3 in amino acids: CASSSRDILYGYTF. The CDR3 nucleotides read TGTGCCAGCTCATCCAGGGACATACTCTATGGCTACACCTTC.

Turning to this clone: This sample also contains other DNA sequences that code for the same CDR3. The genes are TRBV7-9 and TRBJ2-2; a possible D gene is TRBD2 (5 bases). Trimming took off 3 bases at V and 2 bases at J, with 10 bases between the two ends. CDR1 SEHNR and CDR2 FQNEAQ come from the germline V gene (reference sequence). CDR3 length equals 15 residues. This CDR3 reads CASSFRGSNTGELFF. The CDR3 coding sequence is TGTGCCAGCAGCTTCCGCGGGTCTAACACCGGGGAGCTGTTTTTT.

V gene TRBV15 combines with J gene TRBJ1-1, with D unresolved. CDR1 and CDR2 from the germline V gene are LNHNV and YYDKDF (reference sequence). The CDR3 extends over 17 amino acids. Trimming cost V 1 base and J 2 bases, with 17 bases left between them. This CDR3 reads CATSRGFVGTGNTEAFF. The CDR3 DNA sequence: TGTGCCACCAGCAGAGGATTCGTGGGAACGGGCAACACTGAAGCTTTCTTT.

The J gene is TRBJ2-1, the V gene TRBV7-8; possible D gene TRBD2, 11 bases. The CDR3 sequence is 18 residues long. V was trimmed by 1 base and J by 7 bases, leaving 23 bases between them. From germline, CDR1 is SGHVS and CDR2 FQNEAQ. The CDR3 is CASSLGDRGLAARNEQFF. The CDR3 DNA reads as TGTGCCAGCAGCTTAGGGGACAGGGGACTAGCGGCAAGAAATGAGCAGTTCTTC.

In DNA form, the CDR3 reads TGTGCCTGGAGCGAGACAGGGCGGGGGAATGAAAAACTGTTTTTT. Its translation is CAWSETGRGNEKLFF. V usage is TRBV30 and J usage is TRBJ1-4; 7 nucleotides agree with TRBD1. This CDR3 is 15 amino acids long. Germline V gene data show CDR1 as GTSNPN and CDR2 as SVGIG (reference sequence). With V trimmed by 3 bases and J by 5 bases, 9 bases remained unmatched.

The chain uses TRBV7-2 and TRBJ2-5; no reliable D call. CDR1 and CDR2 (germline): SGHTA, FQGNSA. With 2 bases removed from V and 9 bases from J, the gap between germline ends came to 16 bases. This CDR3 is 14 amino acids long. CDR3 bases: TGTGCCAGCAGCTTACCTGGCGCCCGAGTGGCCCAGTACTTC. Its translation: CASSLPGARVAQYF.

The rearrangement links TRBV5-1 to TRBJ2-1, with 8 nucleotides matching TRBD2. The CDR3 spans 20 residues. The trim removed 3 bases at V and 0 bases at J, leaving 17 bases unmatched. Germline-derived CDR1 and CDR2 are SGHRS and YFSETQ. This CDR3 is CASSSRSSLAEYLSYNEQFF. The CDR3 nucleotides are TGCGCCAGCAGCTCCCGGAGTTCACTAGCGGAGTACCTCTCCTACAATGAGCAGTTCTTC.

The V call is TRBV7-3, the J call TRBJ2-1; D unclear. V lost 2 bases and J 0 bases, leaving 11 bases between the germline ends. This CDR3 contains 16 residues. CDR1 is SGHTA, CDR2 FQGTGA, per germline. The DNA for the CDR3 is TGTGCCAGCAGCTTAGATGGCCCAAGCTCCTACAATGAGCAGTTCTTC. It encodes CASSLDGPSSYNEQFF.

This clone appeared once. The V call is TRBV7-2, the J call TRBJ1-2; a weak D match, TRBD1 (5 bases). This CDR3 is built from 15 residues. V was pared by 5 bases and J by 3 bases, with 16 bases between. Germline V gives CDR1 SGHTA, CDR2 FQGNSA. The CDR3 sequence: CASSLQGLRDYGYTF. DNA for the CDR3: TGTGCCAGCAGCCTGCAGGGTTTGAGAGACTATGGCTACACCTTC.

J is TRBJ2-7 and V is TRBV9; D tentatively reads TRBD1 or TRBD2 (6 bases each). This CDR3 has 14 amino acids. The germline gives CDR1 SGDLS, CDR2 YYNGEE. V dropped 2 bases and J dropped 5 bases, with 14 bases sitting between them. As DNA, the CDR3 is TGTGCCAGCAGCGTCGGGGGCCTCGGCCACGAGCAGTACTTC. It yields the protein CASSVGGLGHEQYF.

The rearrangement links TRBV18 to TRBJ1-4; tentative D call: TRBD1 (5 bases). Trimming took off 10 bases at V and 7 bases at J, with 16 bases between the two ends. This CDR3 is 13 amino acids long. Germline-derived CDR1 and CDR2 are KGHSH and LQKENI. Here the CDR3 reads CATASDRGEKLFF. CDR3 coding DNA: TGTGCCACCGCCTCCGACAGAGGTGAAAAACTGTTTTTT.

This clone was observed once. This rearrangement joins TRBV28 to TRBJ1-2; TRBD1 matches 7 bases. The CDR3 covers 16 residues. J lost 2 bases, V lost 5 bases, and 11 bases had no gene match. Germline CDR1 reads MDHEN; CDR2 reads SYDVKM. For the CDR3, the DNA is TGTGCCAGCAGTGGAGAGGGACAGCTGATAAACTATGGCTACACCTTC. This sequence encodes CASSGEGQLINYGYTF.

The rearrangement uses TRBV7-3 and TRBJ2-1; TRBD2 matches at 7 bases. V was pared by 4 bases and J by 4 bases, with 4 bases of the junction left unmatched. This CDR3 has 14 residues. Germline V gene lookup returns CDR1 SGHTA and CDR2 FQGTGA. CDR3 in amino acids: CASSSSGLYNEQFF. As DNA, the CDR3 is TGTGCCAGCAGCTCTAGCGGACTATACAATGAGCAGTTCTTC. Together with reference TRBV7-3 and TRBJ2-1, the CDR3 gives the full variable domain: GAGVSQTPSNKVTEKGKYVELRCDPISGHTALYWYRQSLGQGPEFLIYFQGTGAADDSGLPNDRFFAVRPEGSVSTLKIQRTERGDSAVYLCASSSSGLYNEQFFGPGTRLTVL.

The chain is built from TRBV27 and TRBJ2-1, with D tentatively TRBD1 (5 bases). CDR1 and CDR2 from the germline V gene are MNHEY and SMNVEV (reference sequence). The V gene lost 10 bases and the J gene lost 8 bases, with 15 bases spanning the gap. This CDR3 contains 12 residues. The CDR3 nucleotides read TGTGCCACCCAGGGTAGGGGCTATGAGCAGTTCTTC. The encoded protein is CATQGRGYEQFF.

In this sample, this clone turned up a few times. Additional DNA sequences in this sample encode the identical CDR3. The chain joins TRBV20-1 to TRBJ1-1; D gene ambiguous. The V and J ends lost 5 bases and 2 bases respectively, with 6 bases between them. CDR1 DFQATT and CDR2 SNEGSKA come from the germline V gene (reference sequence). The CDR3 covers 11 residues. The CDR3 here is CSARGNTEAFF. In DNA, the CDR3 is TGCAGTGCTCGGGGTAACACTGAAGCTTTCTTT.

As for this clone: This same CDR3 is encoded by further DNA sequences in the sample. V is TRBV25-1 and J is TRBJ2-1; unclear D gene. This CDR3 has 11 amino acids. Germline CDR1 MGHDK, CDR2 SYGVNS. Trimming stripped 4 bases from V and 4 bases from J, with 2 bases between. CDR3 sequence reads: CASSVYNEQFF. Here the CDR3 DNA reads TGTGCCAGCAGTGTTTACAATGAGCAGTTCTTC.

As to this clone: A read error may be the cause here, since a much bigger clone is one base away. The rearrangement uses TRBV14 and TRBJ1-2; no clear D gene. From germline, CDR1 is SGHDN and CDR2 FVKESK. Trimming left V 3 bases short and J 2 bases short, with 4 bases between. The CDR3 covers 12 residues. The CDR3 protein is CASSHGNYGYTF. The CDR3 nucleotides read TGTGCCAGCAGCCACGGGAACTATGGCTACACCTTC.

The CDR3 spells CASSPSASGRTDTQYF. CDR3 coding DNA: TGCGCCAGCAGCCCATCGGCCAGCGGGAGAACAGATACGCAGTATTTT. V is TRBV4-3 and J is TRBJ2-3; TRBD2 matches at 8 bases. This CDR3 contains 16 residues. Unmatched junction bases numbered 9, after V lost 4 bases and J lost 3 bases. Germline V gives CDR1 LGHNA, CDR2 YSLEER.

The chain carries TRBV28 and TRBJ2-3, with 7 bases matching TRBD2. J gave up 4 bases and V 4 bases, and 14 bases lay outside the gene matches. The CDR3 extends over 17 amino acids. Germline assignment: CDR1 MDHEN and CDR2 SYDVKM. CDR3 coding DNA: TGTGCCAGCAGTTCTCCAGCGGGGACCTACCCCCCAGATACGCAGTATTTT. Translation: CASSSPAGTYPPDTQYF.